This T cell receptor (beta chain) was captured in a study of blood T cell repertoires in COVID-19. The protocol was immunoSEQ multiplex PCR, while the TCRdb copy is restricted to in-frame clones and leaves out a portion. The sample includes under 250,000 clones, 83% of them seen just once. The receptor's source is a woman in her 40s with active or convalescent COVID-19. Specimen: peripheral blood.

CDR3 sequence reads: CASSLYQGYSYEQYF. The CDR3 DNA reads as TGTGCCAGCAGTTTATACCAGGGGTATTCCTACGAGCAGTACTTC. The chain uses TRBV28 and TRBJ2-7; maybe TRBD1 (6 bases). Germline assignment: CDR1 MDHEN and CDR2 SYDVKM. This CDR3 comprises 15 residues. The V end lost 1 base, the J end lost 1 base, and 11 bases lay between the germline ends.